These 12 T cell receptor beta chains came from one sample sequenced in a study of cytomegalovirus exposure and HLA in healthy donors. The PCR used 60 Vbeta and 13 Jbeta primers. Measured with immunoSEQ multiplex PCR; TCRdb has only the in-frame clones, and not every one. The sample has around 89,000 clones; about 70% are singletons. Sequenced sample: PBMCs. The origin of the receptors is a man in his forties in good health and CMV-seronegative.

The rearrangement joins TRBV5-1 to TRBJ1-1, with D possibly being TRBD1 (5 bases). Germline-derived CDR1 and CDR2 are SGHRS and YFSETQ. V lost 0 bases and J lost 0, with 9 bases in between. The CDR3 is 15 amino acids. The CDR3 DNA reads as TGCGCCAGCAGCTTGGCCGGGGGGATGAACACTGAAGCTTTCTTT. This sequence encodes CASSLAGGMNTEAFF.

This rearrangement joins TRBV7-6 to TRBJ2-5, with D uncertain. The end of the DNA fits TRBJ2-7 better, so the J call may be wrong. The CDR3 extends over 15 amino acids. Germline CDR1 reads SGHVS; CDR2 reads FNYEAQ. The CDR3 is CASSLVDTLSYEQYF. The CDR3 nucleotides read TGTGCCAGCAGCTTAGTCGACACGTTGTCCTACGAGCAGTACTTC.

The V call is TRBV6-6, the J call TRBJ2-3; 7 bases match TRBD2. Germline V gene lookup returns CDR1 MNHNY and CDR2 SVGAGI (reference sequence). The trim removed 6 bases at V and 1 base at J, leaving 1 base unmatched. The CDR3 consists of 13 residues. CDR3 protein: CASSLAGTDTQYF. CDR3 nucleotide sequence: TGTGCCAGCAGCCTAGCGGGCACAGATACGCAGTATTTT.

V is TRBV21-1 and J is TRBJ2-2; the table names TRBD2, a call not compared with the DNA. TRBV21-1 is a listed pseudogene. The CDR3 extends over 12 amino acids. The CDR3 sequence is CASSRTSGELFF. CDR3 nucleotide sequence: TGTGCCAGCAGCAGGACTAGCGGGGAGCTGTTTTTT.

V is TRBV6-1 and J is TRBJ2-2; TRBD1 agrees at 7 bases. The CDR3 is 15 residues long. V dropped 7 bases and J dropped 5; count of bases not matched to a gene: 10. Germline V gene data show CDR1 as MNHNS and CDR2 as SASEGT. The CDR3 here is CASKDQGVLTGELFF. CDR3 nucleotides: TGTGCCAGCAAGGACCAGGGGGTTTTAACCGGGGAGCTGTTTTTT.

This clone has just a few counts. J is TRBJ2-5 and V is TRBV2; no reliable D call. The CDR3 spans 15 residues. Germline CDR1 is SNHLY and CDR2 is FYNNEI. Trimming removed 6 bases from V and 5 bases from J, with 19 bases in between. Here the CDR3 DNA reads TGTGCCAGCAGCCCACCCAGTCCGGGTCCCGAGACCCAGTACTTC. Amino acids: CASSPPSPGPETQYF.

The J gene is TRBJ1-2, the V gene TRBV29-1, with D perhaps TRBD1 (5 bases). The V and J ends lost 4 bases and 7 bases respectively, with 16 bases between them. The germline V gene has CDR1 SQVTM and CDR2 ANQGSEA. This CDR3 has 13 amino acids. The CDR3 protein is CSVVWGADSGYTF. The DNA of the CDR3 is TGCAGCGTTGTGTGGGGCGCAGATAGTGGCTACACCTTC.

The chain has TRBV28 and TRBJ2-3; D is possibly TRBD1 (6 bases). Trimming removed 3 bases at V and 0 bases at J, with 13 bases between. CDR3 length: 16 amino acids. Per the germline V gene, CDR1 is MDHEN and CDR2 is SYDVKM. The CDR3 nucleotides read TGTGCCAGCAGTTTCATACAGGGTAGGAGCACAGATACGCAGTATTTT. Residues: CASSFIQGRSTDTQYF.

The V call is TRBV4-3, the J call TRBJ1-2, with a possible D match to TRBD1 (5 bases). V was clipped by 3 bases and J by 8 bases, with 10 bases between them. Germline CDR1 LGHNA, CDR2 YSLEER. CDR3 length equals 12 residues. The chain's CDR3 is CASSHDQGGYTF. In nucleotides, the CDR3 is TGCGCCAGCAGCCACGATCAGGGCGGCTACACCTTC.

In this sample, this clone turned up a few times. The chain joins TRBV28 to TRBJ2-4; D call uncertain. The CDR3 covers 15 residues. V lost 4 bases to trimming and J lost 0 bases, with 10 bases between them. Germline loops: CDR1 MDHEN, CDR2 SYDVKM. CDR3 in amino acids: CASSSVELAKNIQYF. The CDR3 DNA reads TGTGCCAGCAGTTCGGTCGAACTAGCCAAAAACATTCAGTACTTC.

There are a few counts of this clone. The rearrangement joins TRBV4-3 to TRBJ2-7, with D maybe TRBD1 (5 bases). The CDR3 is 13 residues long. Trimming cost V 8 bases and J 4 bases, with 15 bases left between them. Germline CDR1 and CDR2: LGHNA and YSLEER. CDR3 region: CASAQGFSYEQYF. CDR3 nucleotides: TGCGCCAGCGCCCAGGGTTTTTCTTACGAGCAGTACTTC.

The chain uses TRBV30 and TRBJ1-6; D is undetermined. Germline V CDR1 and CDR2: GTSNPN, SVGIG (reference sequence). The CDR3 consists of 11 residues. Trimming shortened V by 4 bases and J by 9 bases, and 7 bases separated the two germline ends. The CDR3 sequence: CAWMGVSPLHF. CDR3 DNA: TGTGCCTGGATGGGAGTTTCACCCCTCCACTTT.